The 23 T cell receptor beta chains in this list originate from one sample, sequenced in a study of beta chain features in type 1 diabetes. Regarding the study as a whole: Moderate but significant shortening of TCRB CDR3s was recorded in all four CD4+ subsets from Type 1 diabetes patients.

Of the isolated RNA, all was reverse transcribed, and so the sequenced material was expressed TCRB transcripts. Generated by immunoSEQ multiplex PCR, the TCRdb table keeps only in-frame clones and is missing some. The sample contains roughly 130,000 clones, around 17% of which appear only once. For these receptors, no antigen is known. The specimen was central memory CD4+ T cells from blood. The receptors stem from a man between 25 and 39 years old with type 1 diabetes.

This rearrangement joins TRBV7-8 to TRBJ2-3; 13 bases are shared with TRBD2. The CDR3 contains 18 residues. Trimming took 4 bases from V and 5 from J; bases not matched to a gene: 12. Germline assignment: CDR1 SGHVS and CDR2 FQNEAQ. CDR3 residues: CASSWDSGTSGIRDTQYF. DNA for the CDR3: TGTGCCAGCAGCTGGGACTCCGGGACTAGCGGGATAAGAGATACGCAGTATTTT.

This chain uses TRBV7-2 with TRBJ1-5; D is perhaps TRBD1 (5 bases). CDR1 is SGHTA, CDR2 FQGNSA, per germline. The CDR3 sequence is 14 residues long. Trimming shortened V by 2 bases and J by 4 bases, and 9 bases separated the two germline ends. The CDR3 DNA sequence: TGTGCCAGCAGCTTATGGGGGTTAAATCAGCCCCAGCATTTT. Translating gives CASSLWGLNQPQHF.

The table lists this clone with a few counts. The chain is built from TRBV5-1 and TRBJ1-6; no reliable D call. The V gene lost 4 bases and the J gene lost 7 bases, with 15 bases spanning the gap. The CDR3 loop spans 15 amino acids. Germline V gives CDR1 SGHRS, CDR2 YFSETQ. The CDR3 nucleotides are TGCGCCAGCAGCGCCGGGAACCAGAACAATTCACCCCTCCACTTT. Translation: CASSAGNQNNSPLHF.

This sequence joins TRBV5-6 and TRBJ1-6; TRBD1 is a possible D gene (6 bases). V was cut by 2 bases and J by 7 bases, with 19 bases left in between. Germline CDR1 reads SGHDT; CDR2 reads YYEEEE. The CDR3 extends over 17 amino acids. This chain's CDR3 is CASSFQAWGAGNSPLHF. The DNA for the CDR3 is TGTGCCAGCAGCTTTCAGGCTTGGGGGGCCGGGAATTCACCCCTCCACTTT.

In its sample, this clone was seen a few times. The V and J genes are TRBV5-1 and TRBJ2-5; a possible D gene is TRBD2 (6 bases). Looked up from germline, CDR1 is SGHRS and CDR2 is YFSETQ. V was pared by 2 bases and J by 5 bases, with 10 bases between. This CDR3 region has 13 residues. CDR3 in amino acids: CASSFEGRETQYF. CDR3 nucleotide sequence: TGCGCCAGCAGCTTCGAGGGGAGGGAGACCCAGTACTTC.

This clone has only a few counts. This chain joins TRBV30 and TRBJ1-6; D unclear. V was pared by 8 bases and J by 0 bases, with 8 bases between. Germline V lookup: CDR1 GTSNPN, CDR2 SVGIG (reference sequence). The CDR3 length is 13 residues. The CDR3 DNA sequence: TGTGCCGCGACGGTCTCCTATAATTCACCCCTCCACTTT. Translation: CAATVSYNSPLHF.

This clone was observed a handful of times. This chain joins TRBV6-6 and TRBJ1-5; D is ambiguous. V dropped 7 bases and J dropped 6 bases, with 16 bases sitting between them. From germline, CDR1 is MNHNY and CDR2 SVGAGI (reference sequence). The CDR3 contains 14 residues. CDR3 nucleotides: TGTGCCAGCACCTTATTTGGGGAGGGTCAGCCCCAGCATTTT. Protein product: CASTLFGEGQPQHF.

CDR3 in DNA: TGTGCCAGCAGCATTGCCGGGACAGGGAACTATGGCTACACCTTC. Amino acid sequence: CASSIAGTGNYGYTF. V usage is TRBV9 and J usage is TRBJ1-2, with TRBD1 matching over 9 bases. V lost 4 bases and J lost 2; bases outside the gene matches: 6. The CDR3 runs to 15 residues. The V gene's germline CDR1 is SGDLS and CDR2 YYNGEE.

This clone was counted a few times. The chain couples TRBV29-1 to TRBJ2-5; maybe TRBD1 (6 bases). Germline CDR1 is SQVTM and CDR2 is ANQGSEA. The CDR3 runs to 13 residues. Trimming took 7 bases from V and 2 from J, leaving 14 bases between them. The CDR3 is CSGIRQVQETQYF. The CDR3 nucleotides read TGCAGCGGGATCCGACAGGTACAAGAGACCCAGTACTTC.

This clone was detected a few times. Relative to the germline gene, one junction end is altered; a read error may explain this. The chain carries TRBV7-9 and TRBJ1-4; D is undetermined. CDR1 SEHNR and CDR2 FQNEAQ come from the germline V gene (reference sequence). There are 13 residues in the CDR3. The chain's CDR3 is CASSLAGSEKLFF. The DNA of the CDR3 is TGTGCCAGCAGCCTAGCTGGTTCGGAAAAACTGTTTTTT. The whole variable domain, remainder taken from reference TRBV7-9 and TRBJ1-4, is DTGVSQNPRHKITKRGQNVTFRCDPISEHNRLYWYRQTLGQGPEFLTYFQNEAQLEKSRLLSDRFSAERPKGSFSTLEIQRTEQGDSAMYLCASSLAGSEKLFFGSGTQLSVL.

About this clone: At one end the junction does not follow the germline gene, possibly because of a read error. The CDR3 DNA reads TGCGCCAGCAGCCAAGATTGGGTTGTGGGGACGCAGTATTTT. Translating it yields CASSQDWVVGTQYF. This sequence joins TRBV5-4 and TRBJ2-3, with no clear D. The CDR3 is 14 amino acids. Germline V gene data show CDR1 as SGHNT and CDR2 as YYREEE (reference sequence). Using reference TRBV5-4 and TRBJ2-3 for the parts outside the CDR3, the full variable domain is ETGVTQSPTHLIKTRGQQVTLRCSSQSGHNTVSWYQQALGQGPQFIFQYYREEENGRGNFPPRFSGLQFPNYSSELNVNALELDDSALYLCASSQDWVVGTQYFGPGTRLTVL.

The table lists this clone with a few counts. The genes are TRBV6-4 and TRBJ1-2; D may be TRBD1 (5 bases). Per germline, CDR1 MRHNA and CDR2 SNTAGT. This CDR3 spans 13 amino acids. V was shortened by 0 bases and J by 8 bases, with 10 bases between the two germline ends. Here the CDR3 reads CASSDSQGLGYTF. The CDR3, as DNA: TGTGCCAGCAGTGACTCGCAGGGTTTAGGCTACACCTTC.

This clone has just a few counts. The chain uses TRBV6-6 and TRBJ2-7; 10 bases map to TRBD2. The V segment lost 4 bases and the J segment 2 bases; nucleotides outside the gene matches: 5. The CDR3 covers 15 residues. CDR1 and CDR2 from the germline V gene are MNHNY and SVGAGI (reference sequence). DNA for the CDR3: TGTGCCAGCAGTTCTCAACTAGCGGGGACCTACGAGCAGTACTTC. Encoded protein: CASSSQLAGTYEQYF.

This sequence joins TRBV28 and TRBJ1-2, with D possibly TRBD1 on 6 matching bases. Trimming stripped 7 bases from V and 8 bases from J, with 17 bases between. In germline, CDR1 is MDHEN, CDR2 SYDVKM. This CDR3 region has 13 residues. The CDR3 DNA is TGTGCCAGCATTAATACAGGGTCGATAGGCTACACCTTC. Amino acid sequence: CASINTGSIGYTF.

There are a few counts of this clone. The V gene is TRBV7-2, the J gene TRBJ2-5; D is ambiguous. Between the trimmed V and J ends, which lost 8 bases and 5 bases, there was a span of 18 bases. Germline loops: CDR1 SGHTA, CDR2 FQGNSA. The CDR3 length is 14 residues. CDR3 residues: CASGDHGTVETQYF. For the CDR3, the DNA is TGTGCCAGCGGAGACCACGGAACAGTCGAGACCCAGTACTTC. Drawing the rest from reference TRBV7-2 and TRBJ2-5, the complete variable domain is GAGVSQSPSNKVTEKGKDVELRCDPISGHTALYWYRQSLGQGLEFLIYFQGNSAPDKSGLPSDRFSAERTGGSVSTLTIQRTQQEDSAVYLCASGDHGTVETQYFGPGTRLLVL.

This clone occurred a few times. The chain is built from TRBV2 and TRBJ1-6; the D gene is possibly TRBD1 (6 bases). CDR1 and CDR2 (germline): SNHLY, FYNNEI. Trimming removed 8 bases at V and 4 bases at J, with 12 bases between. The CDR3 is 14 residues long. The CDR3 is CASGVGQYNSPLHF. CDR3 nucleotide sequence: TGTGCCAGCGGCGTAGGACAGTATAATTCACCCCTCCACTTT.

This clone has at least ten counts. The chain has TRBV5-4 and TRBJ1-2; 11 bases align to TRBD1. The germline V gene encodes CDR1 SGHNT and CDR2 YYREEE (reference sequence). CDR3 size: 15 residues. V shed 4 bases and J 6 bases; nucleotides not matched to a gene: 8. The CDR3 is CASSPPPGQGDGYTF. Written as DNA, the CDR3 is TGTGCCAGCAGCCCACCGCCGGGACAGGGGGATGGCTACACCTTC.

In its sample, this clone was seen a few times. This chain joins TRBV6-5 and TRBJ2-7, with 15 positions matching TRBD2. V lost 5 bases to trimming and J lost 5 bases; unmatched junction nucleotides: 1. The CDR3 runs 14 residues. From germline, CDR1 is MNHEY and CDR2 SVGAGI. The CDR3 is CASSRTSGGDEQYF. CDR3 DNA sequence: TGTGCCAGCAGTAGGACTAGCGGGGGGGACGAGCAGTACTTC.

The chain carries TRBV5-4 and TRBJ2-2; D is unresolved. V was pared by 0 bases and J by 3 bases, with 9 bases between. This CDR3 spans 15 amino acids. Germline CDR1 is SGHNT and CDR2 is YYREEE (reference sequence). The DNA of the CDR3 is TGTGCCAGCAGCTTGGATGGGCGTCACACCGGGGAGCTGTTTTTT. It yields the protein CASSLDGRHTGELFF.

The chain couples TRBV6-5 to TRBJ1-5; 10 bases map to TRBD1. V lost 6 bases to trimming and J lost 4 bases; unmatched junction nucleotides: 3. CDR3 length: 14 residues. The germline V gene encodes CDR1 MNHEY and CDR2 SVGAGI. CDR3 sequence reads: CASSQGQGNQPQHF. CDR3 DNA: TGTGCCAGCAGCCAGGGACAGGGGAATCAGCCCCAGCATTTT.

The CDR3 DNA follows: TGCGCCAGCCGCACAGGGCAGGGAAACGAGCAGTACTTC. As protein: CASRTGQGNEQYF. V gene TRBV5-1 combines with J gene TRBJ2-7; weak D call: TRBD1 (6 bases). Trimming took off 7 bases at V and 5 bases at J, with 16 bases between the two ends. This CDR3 contains 13 residues. The germline V gene has CDR1 SGHRS and CDR2 YFSETQ.

In the case of this clone: This likely traces to a read error, being one base from a far larger clone. The chain combines TRBV28 with TRBJ2-1; TRBD2 matches at 10 bases. Germline trimming cut 10 bases from V and 0 bases from J; bases unmatched to any gene: 6. This CDR3 is built from 15 residues. Germline values: CDR1 MDHEN, CDR2 SYDVKM. CDR3 nucleotide sequence: TGTGCCACCACCTTAGCGGGGGGCTCCTACAATGAGCAGTTCTTC. Its translation: CATTLAGGSYNEQFF.

This clone has a count of ten or more. This chain joins TRBV7-8 and TRBJ2-2; the D is unclear. V was shortened by 4 bases and J by 2 bases, with 14 bases between the two germline ends. Germline CDR1 SGHVS, CDR2 FQNEAQ. The CDR3 has 16 amino acids. The CDR3, as DNA: TGTGCCAGCAGCTCAGACACGTACCTAAACACCGGGGAGCTGTTTTTT. It encodes CASSSDTYLNTGELFF.